This T cell receptor beta chain was recovered during a study of blood T cell repertoires in COVID-19. Participants had their cohort set by participant-reported clinical history. The table came from immunoSEQ multiplex PCR; TCRdb's copy has only in-frame clones and leaves some out. The sample yields about 180,000 clones, roughly 88% seen once. The sample taken for sequencing was PBMCs or T cells enriched from blood (not recorded which). This TCR came from a woman in her late teens or twenties who had recovered from COVID-19.

This CDR3 is CASSGTGTEGYTF. The CDR3 DNA sequence: TGTGCCAGCAGCGGAACCGGGACAGAAGGCTACACCTTC. This rearrangement joins TRBV7-9 to TRBJ1-2; 7 bases align to TRBD1. Per the germline V gene, CDR1 is SEHNR and CDR2 is FQNEAQ (reference sequence). V gave up 5 bases and J gave up 8 bases; unmatched junction bases: 8. The CDR3 is made up of 13 amino acids.